The rows below give T cell receptor beta chains drawn from one sample of a study of blood T cell repertoires in COVID-19. Only in-frame clones appear in the TCRdb table, and some are missing; sequencing was by immunoSEQ multiplex PCR. The sample holds hundreds of thousands of clones, around 90% seen once. The material sequenced was peripheral blood. These receptors came from a young man with active or convalescent COVID-19. CDR3s include the opening cysteine and the closing phenylalanine or tryptophan. Fields, in order: J gene, clone size, D gene, CDR3 length, V gene, CDR3 DNA, CDR3 protein. D genes are given only for firm matches. Clone sizes are given selectively: once, few, many, or a class where the clone is expanded.

>TRBJ2-1|.|TRBD1|15|TRBV28
TGTGCCAGCAGTTTGGAGGACAGGGGTACCCATGAGCAGTTCTTC
CASSLEDRGTHEQFF
>TRBJ2-1|.|.|18|TRBV4-3
TGCGCCAGCAGCCAAGACGTTTGGAGGGAAAACATATACAATGAGCAGTTCTTC
CASSQDVWRENIYNEQFF
>TRBJ2-7|.|TRBD1|14|TRBV11-2
TGTGCCAGCAGCCCGGGACAGGCATACTACGAGCAGTACTTC
CASSPGQAYYEQYF
>TRBJ2-7|.|TRBD1|16|TRBV19
TGTGCCAGTAGCTCAATCGACAGGGCGTACTCCTACGAGCAGTACTTC
CASSSIDRAYSYEQYF
>TRBJ2-2|.|TRBD2|15|TRBV4-1
TGCGCCAGCAGCCAGGGGGACTTGCGGGAGAAGGAGCTGTTTTTT
CASSQGDLREKELFF
>TRBJ1-5|.|TRBD1|15|TRBV6-5
TGTGCCAGCAGTTACTCGCTGGGACAGGCCTCCGACCAGCATTTT
CASSYSLGQASDQHF
>TRBJ2-3|.|.|15|TRBV28
TGTGCCAGCAACTCCCTTACAGGTCGGGCAGATACGCAGTATTTT
CASNSLTGRADTQYF
>TRBJ2-7|.|TRBD1|16|TRBV5-6
TGTGCCAGCAGCTTGGTTCCGGGACAGAGCTTCTACGAGCAGTACTTC
CASSLVPGQSFYEQYF
>TRBJ2-1|.|.|16|TRBV28
TGTGCCAGCAGTTTATTCGCTAGAGGAGCTGTGAATGAGCAGTTCTTC
CASSLFARGAVNEQFF
>TRBJ1-2|.|TRBD1|14|TRBV5-6
TGTGCCAGCAGCCTGGGCAGGGGGGCTAGTGGCTACACCTTC
CASSLGRGASGYTF
>TRBJ1-1|.|.|15|TRBV29-1
TGCAGCGTTTTTGAGGGCTCGAGTGTATGGACTGAAGCTTTCTTT
CSVFEGSSVWTEAFF
>TRBJ1-3|.|.|14|TRBV4-1
TGCGCCAGCAGGCGACCGGGCTCTGGAAACACCATATATTTT
CASRRPGSGNTIYF
>TRBJ2-5|.|.|14|TRBV27
TGTGCCAGCAGTTTATTCTTGGGGGCAGAGACCCAGTACTTC
CASSLFLGAETQYF
>TRBJ2-3|once|TRBD2|14|TRBV7-9
TGTGCCAGCAGCGAGACTAGCGGCACAGATACGCAGTATTTT
CASSETSGTDTQYF
>TRBJ1-4|.|.|14|TRBV7-9
TGTGCCAGCAGCTTAACGGGGTATAATGAAAAACTGTTTTTT
CASSLTGYNEKLFF
>TRBJ2-7|.|TRBD2|13|TRBV5-1
TGCGCCAGCACCCCCGGGACTAACTACGAGCAGTACTTC
CASTPGTNYEQYF
>TRBJ2-7|once|TRBD2|16|TRBV13
TGTGCCAGCAGCCCGGACCGACTAGCGGGTACCTACGAGCAGTACTTC
CASSPDRLAGTYEQYF
>TRBJ1-1|.|TRBD1|14|TRBV19
TGTGCCAGTAGTACCGGACAGGGAAGAACTGAAGCTTTCTTT
CASSTGQGRTEAFF
>TRBJ2-5|.|TRBD1|14|TRBV28
TGTGCCAGCAGCCCTCCCCACAGGGGGGAGACCCAGTACTTC
CASSPPHRGETQYF
>TRBJ1-2|.|TRBD1|14|TRBV7-2
TGTGCCAGCAGCCCAGAGGGGGCGAACTATGGCTACACCTTC
CASSPEGANYGYTF
>TRBJ2-7|.|TRBD2|14|TRBV7-9
TGTGCCAGCAGCGGGGGGGTTACAGCTAACGAGCAGTACTTC
CASSGGVTANEQYF
>TRBJ2-1|.|.|13|TRBV24-1
TGTGCCACCAGTACTCACGGGTACAATGAGCAGTTCTTC
CATSTHGYNEQFF
>TRBJ1-2|.|.|14|TRBV19
TGTGCCAGTAGTATCGGTCGGGGAGACTATGGCTACACCTTC
CASSIGRGDYGYTF
>TRBJ2-7|.|.|13|TRBV6-6
TGTGCCAGCAGTAACTGGGACACCTACGAGCAGTACTTC
CASSNWDTYEQYF
>TRBJ2-3|.|TRBD2|17|TRBV3-1/TRBV3-2
TGTGCCAGCAGCCTGACTAGCGGGGGGGATATCACAGATACGCAGTATTTT
CASSLTSGGDITDTQYF
>TRBJ2-5|.|.|15|TRBV28
TGTGCCAGCAGTATACTAACAGGGAACCAAGAGACCCAGTACTTC
CASSILTGNQETQYF
>TRBJ2-7|.|.|15|TRBV7-9
TGTGCCAGCAGCCAACAGGCCTCCCCACCCTACGAGCAGTACTTC
CASSQQASPPYEQYF
>TRBJ1-1|.|TRBD1|16|TRBV5-1
TGCGCCAGCAGCTTGGTTCCAGGGGGCCGGAACACTGAAGCTTTCTTT
CASSLVPGGRNTEAFF
>TRBJ1-1|few|.|13|TRBV28
TGTGCCAGCAGTTTACGACAGCTAAATGAAGCTTTCTTT
CASSLRQLNEAFF
>TRBJ1-6|few|.|13|TRBV9
TGTGCCAGCAGCGTGACAGGAAATTCACCCCTCCACTTT
CASSVTGNSPLHF
>TRBJ1-6|.|.|16|TRBV11-2
TGTGCCAGCAGCTTCGGACAGCACAGAGTTAATTCACCCCTCCACTTT
CASSFGQHRVNSPLHF
>TRBJ1-1|.|.|13|TRBV6-4
TGTGCCAGCAGTGGCGAAGTGAACACTGAAGCTTTCTTT
CASSGEVNTEAFF
>TRBJ1-2|.|TRBD1|14|TRBV6-2/TRBV6-3
TGTGCCAGCAGTAGACAGGGATCTAACTATGGCTACACCTTC
CASSRQGSNYGYTF
>TRBJ2-5|.|TRBD2|23|TRBV28
TGTGCCAGCGAAGACACGAATACCCTCCCGACTAGCGGGAGGGCCCAGGTACTAGAGACCCAGTACTTC
CASEDTNTLPTSGRAQVLETQYF
>TRBJ2-2|.|.|15|TRBV27
TGTGCCAGCAGTCTCCGACCGGGACTGACCGGGGAGCTGTTTTTT
CASSLRPGLTGELFF
>TRBJ2-1|.|TRBD1|15|TRBV6-4
TGTGCCAGCAGAGCACAGGGGTTGTCGGGCAATGAGCAGTTCTTC
CASRAQGLSGNEQFF
>TRBJ2-1|.|.|16|TRBV5-1
TGCGCCAGCAGCTTGGTTGCCGGGGGTACCTACAATGAGCAGTTCTTC
CASSLVAGGTYNEQFF
>TRBJ2-3|.|TRBD2|17|TRBV2
TGTGCCAGCAGTCCCACCGGGACTAGCCTCTCCACAGATACGCAGTATTTT
CASSPTGTSLSTDTQYF
>TRBJ2-1|.|TRBD2|14|TRBV6-5
TGTGCCAGCCAGGCGGGGGGGGCCTACAATGAGCAGTTCTTC
CASQAGGAYNEQFF
>TRBJ1-1|.|TRBD1|15|TRBV18
TGTGCCAGCTCACCCGGACAGGGCCCGAACACTGAAGCTTTCTTT
CASSPGQGPNTEAFF
>TRBJ1-1|.|.|15|TRBV28
TGTGCCAGCAGTACCCCATCGGGGGGTGGGACTGAAGCTTTCTTT
CASSTPSGGGTEAFF
>TRBJ2-1|once|.|14|TRBV28
TGTGCCAGCACCTCGCCAGGGCTATACAATGAGCAGTTCTTC
CASTSPGLYNEQFF
>TRBJ2-7|.|TRBD1|15|TRBV13
TGTGCCAGCGGGGGATCCGGACAGGGTGACTACGAGCAGTACTTC
CASGGSGQGDYEQYF
>TRBJ2-1|once|.|15|TRBV5-4
TGTGCCAGCAGCCCGGAGGCAACAACCTACAATGAGCAGTTCTTC
CASSPEATTYNEQFF
>TRBJ1-5|.|.|14|TRBV27
TGTGCCAGCAGTCGAGACTATAGCAATCAGCCCCAGCATTTT
CASSRDYSNQPQHF